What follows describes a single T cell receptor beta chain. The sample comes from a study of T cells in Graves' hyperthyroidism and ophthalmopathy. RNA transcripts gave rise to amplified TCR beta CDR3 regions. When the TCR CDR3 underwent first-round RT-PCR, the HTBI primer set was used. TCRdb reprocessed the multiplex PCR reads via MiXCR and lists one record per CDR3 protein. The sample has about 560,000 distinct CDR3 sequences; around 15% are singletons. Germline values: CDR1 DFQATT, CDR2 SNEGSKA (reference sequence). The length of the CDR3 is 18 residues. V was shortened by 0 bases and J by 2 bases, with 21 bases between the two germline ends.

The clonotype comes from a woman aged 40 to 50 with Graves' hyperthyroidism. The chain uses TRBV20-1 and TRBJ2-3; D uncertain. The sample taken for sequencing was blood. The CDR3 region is CSARDDTGSLRATDTQYF. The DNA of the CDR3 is TGCAGTGCTAGAGATGATACTGGCAGTCTCCGGGCCACAGATACGCAGTATTTT.